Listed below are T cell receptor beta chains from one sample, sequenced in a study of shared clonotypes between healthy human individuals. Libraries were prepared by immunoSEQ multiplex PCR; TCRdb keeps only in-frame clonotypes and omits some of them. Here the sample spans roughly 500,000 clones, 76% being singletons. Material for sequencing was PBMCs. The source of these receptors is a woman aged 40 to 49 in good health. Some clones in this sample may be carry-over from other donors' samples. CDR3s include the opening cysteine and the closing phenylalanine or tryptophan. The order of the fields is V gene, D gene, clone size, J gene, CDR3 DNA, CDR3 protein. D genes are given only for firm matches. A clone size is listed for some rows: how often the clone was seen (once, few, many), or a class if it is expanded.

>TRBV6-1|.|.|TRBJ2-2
TGTGCCAGCAGTCGGAAGAACACCGGGGAGCTGTTTTTT
CASSRKNTGELFF
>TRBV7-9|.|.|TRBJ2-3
TGTGCCAGCAGACCCGCGGGGAGCACAGATACGCAGTATTTT
CASRPAGSTDTQYF
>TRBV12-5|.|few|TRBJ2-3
TGTGCTAGTGGTTTTGGAGGGGGCGCAGATACGCAGTATTTT
CASGFGGGADTQYF
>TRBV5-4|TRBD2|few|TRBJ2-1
TGTGCCAGCAGCTTCGTTAGCGGGATGAGGGGGAATGAGCAGTTCTTC
CASSFVSGMRGNEQFF
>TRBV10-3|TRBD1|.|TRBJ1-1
TGTGCCACCAGTCCGACAGGGTTGAACACTGAAGCTTTCTTT
CATSPTGLNTEAFF
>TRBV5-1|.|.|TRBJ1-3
TGCGCCAGCAGCTTGGCAGGGGAGCTTTCTGGAAACACCATATATTTT
CASSLAGELSGNTIYF
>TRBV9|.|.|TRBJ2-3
TGTGCCAGCAGCGCCAACCGGGCCACTCCCACAGATACGCAGTATTTT
CASSANRATPTDTQYF
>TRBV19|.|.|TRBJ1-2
TGTGCCAGTAGTATAAGGGCTCCGCTCGGCTACACCTTC
CASSIRAPLGYTF
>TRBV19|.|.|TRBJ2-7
TGTGCCAGTAGCGGAACTACCTCCTCCTACGAGCAGTACTTC
CASSGTTSSYEQYF
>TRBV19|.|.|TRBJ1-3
TGTGCCAGTAGTGCCTCAAGGAGGGGCTCTGGAAACACCATATATTTT
CASSASRRGSGNTIYF
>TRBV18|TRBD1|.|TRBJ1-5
TGTGCCAGCTCGCCGACAGGGGTTCAGCCCCAGCATTTT
CASSPTGVQPQHF
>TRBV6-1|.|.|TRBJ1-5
TGTGCCAGCAGTGATCAGGGAAACAATCAGCCCCAGCATTTT
CASSDQGNNQPQHF
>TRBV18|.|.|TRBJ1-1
TGTGCCAGCTCACTGGGCCAGAAGAACACTGAAGCTTTCTTT
CASSLGQKNTEAFF
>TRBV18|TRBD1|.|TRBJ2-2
TGTGCCAGCTCACCACAGGGGGCAGGGAACACCGGGGAGCTGTTTTTT
CASSPQGAGNTGELFF
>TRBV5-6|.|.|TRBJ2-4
TGTGCCAGCAGCCCGAAAAGGGGGAACAAAAACATTCAGTACTTC
CASSPKRGNKNIQYF
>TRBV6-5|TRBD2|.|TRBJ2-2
TGTGCCAGCAGTTACGTGACTAGCGGGAGACGGGAGCTGTTTTTT
CASSYVTSGRRELFF
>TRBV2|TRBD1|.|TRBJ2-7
TGTGCCAGCAGTCTCTATGGACAGGGGGCCACCTACGAGCAGTACTTC
CASSLYGQGATYEQYF
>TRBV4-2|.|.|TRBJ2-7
TGTGCCAGCAGCCTCGCGGTAGGGGGCGGGACAATAGGCGAGCAGTACTTC
CASSLAVGGGTIGEQYF
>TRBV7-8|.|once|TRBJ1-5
TGTGCCAGCAGCGAGGGCGCAGCCCTTTCCAATCAGCCCCAGCATTTT
CASSEGAALSNQPQHF
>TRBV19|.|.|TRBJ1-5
TGTGCCAGTAGTATGACCGCGGATAGCAATCAGCCCCAGCATTTT
CASSMTADSNQPQHF
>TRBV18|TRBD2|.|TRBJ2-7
TGTGCCAGCTCACCAGGAACTAGCGCAACCTACGAGCAGTACTTC
CASSPGTSATYEQYF
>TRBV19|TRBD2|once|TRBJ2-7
TGTGCCAGTAGTAGGCTAGCGGGATCCTACGAGCAGTACTTC
CASSRLAGSYEQYF
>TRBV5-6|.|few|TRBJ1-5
TGTGCCAGCAGCTTGTACGGGGAGAGGAGTAGCAATCAGCCCCAGCATTTT
CASSLYGERSSNQPQHF
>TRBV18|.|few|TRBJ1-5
TGTGCCAGCTCACGTCTATCGGGGCAGCCTAATCAGCCCCAGCATTTT
CASSRLSGQPNQPQHF
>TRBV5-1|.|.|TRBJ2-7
TGCGCCAGCAGGTCCGTTCAGGGAGTGAACGAGCAGTACTTC
CASRSVQGVNEQYF
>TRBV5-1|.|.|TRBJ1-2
TGCGCCAGCAGCTCAGACAGCGATGGCTACACCTTC
CASSSDSDGYTF
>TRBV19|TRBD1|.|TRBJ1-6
TGTGCCAGTAGGATGGACAGGACCTATTCACCCCTCCACTTT
CASRMDRTYSPLHF
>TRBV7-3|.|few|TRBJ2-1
TGTGCCAGCAGCCCCGGGGCGGGGCTAGCGAAATACAATGAGCAGTTCTTC
CASSPGAGLAKYNEQFF
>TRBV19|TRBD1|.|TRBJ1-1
TGTGCCAGTAAGGCAGGGGGCTGGGGCACTGAAGCTTTCTTT
CASKAGGWGTEAFF
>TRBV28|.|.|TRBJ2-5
TGTGCCAGCAGTTGTACGGGACACCTGTACCAAGAGACCCAGTACTTC
CASSCTGHLYQETQYF
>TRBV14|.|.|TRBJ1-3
TGTGCCAGCAGCCCTGCCTCTGGAAACACCATATATTTT
CASSPASGNTIYF
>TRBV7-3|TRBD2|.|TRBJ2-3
TGTGCCAGCAGCTTATGGGCGGGAGCTACAGATACGCAGTATTTT
CASSLWAGATDTQYF
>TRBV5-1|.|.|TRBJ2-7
TGCGCCAGCAGCTTGGGCGGGTACGAGCAGTACTTC
CASSLGGYEQYF
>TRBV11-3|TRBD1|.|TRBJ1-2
TGTGCCAGCAGCTTAGATCGACAGGGAAGTAACTATGGCTACACCTTC
CASSLDRQGSNYGYTF
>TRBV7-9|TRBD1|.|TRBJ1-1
TGTGCCAGCAGCTCCTGGGACAGCAGGACTGAAGCTTTCTTT
CASSSWDSRTEAFF
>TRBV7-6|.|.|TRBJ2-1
TGTGCCAGCAGCTTATGGTCCTACAATGAGCAGTTCTTC
CASSLWSYNEQFF
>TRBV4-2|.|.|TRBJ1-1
TGTGCCAGCAGCCAAGAGGGGGGGGCGGGTACTGAAGCTTTCTTT
CASSQEGGAGTEAFF
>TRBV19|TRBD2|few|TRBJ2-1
TGTGCCAGTAGTTTGTTTAGCGGGACGGACAATGAGCAGTTCTTC
CASSLFSGTDNEQFF
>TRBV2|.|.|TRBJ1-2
TGTGCCAGCAGTGAGCAGAGGGAAGGCTACACCTTC
CASSEQREGYTF
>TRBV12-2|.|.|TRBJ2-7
TGTGCCAGCAGTTTCCTCCGCTACTCACCCTACGAGCAGTACTTC
CASSFLRYSPYEQYF
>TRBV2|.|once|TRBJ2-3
TGTGCCAGCAGGGTGGCGGGAAGCACAGATACGCAGTATTTT
CASRVAGSTDTQYF
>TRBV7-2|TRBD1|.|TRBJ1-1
TGTGCCAGCAGCTTAGCTAGGGGGCAGGGAGCTTTCTTT
CASSLARGQGAFF
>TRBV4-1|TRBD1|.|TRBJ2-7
TGCGCCAGCAGCCAAGAAGGACAGGGGCTCTACGAGCAGTACTTC
CASSQEGQGLYEQYF
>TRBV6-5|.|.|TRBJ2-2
TGTGCCAGCAGATGGGTAGCAGCGAGCGGGGAGCTGTTTTTT
CASRWVAASGELFF